What follows is one T cell receptor beta chain and its context. Its antigen is as yet unknown. The record originates from a study of radiotherapy plus CTLA-4 blockade in lung cancer. About the research overall: Overall, approximately 18% of patients showed an objective response, while 31% attained disease control. The study's findings and limits: Peripheral blood showed expansion of tumor-derived TCR clones after radiotherapy and ipilimumab. With interferon-beta, early dynamics of blood T cell clones were reported to best predict response.

Assay: immunoSEQ multiplex PCR; the TCRdb copy retains only in-frame clones and omits some. The sample consists of over 100,000 clones, 85% to 90% of them appearing once. The CDR3 length is 16 residues. V was clipped by 4 bases and J by 1 base, with 17 bases between them. Germline CDR1 reads SGHVS; CDR2 reads FNYEAQ. The chain has TRBV7-6 and TRBJ2-7; possibly TRBD1 for D (7 bases). Source: peripheral blood, taken from a patient treated with radiotherapy plus ipilimumab. The source is a human donor with non-small cell lung cancer that progressed on radiotherapy plus ipilimumab. CDR3 in amino acids: CASSSHPAGGSYEQYF. In nucleotides, the CDR3 is TGTGCCAGCAGCTCCCACCCGGCAGGGGGGTCCTACGAGCAGTACTTC.